This record covers a single T cell receptor (beta chain). This record comes from a study of blood T cell repertoires in COVID-19. Study context: The cDNA or gDNA used as material had been derived from T cells, B-cell-depleted T cells, or PBMCs.

Data came from immunoSEQ multiplex PCR; TCRdb stores just in-frame clones and leaves some out. Among about 250,000 clones listed, over 75% were seen once. V was pared by 3 bases and J by 8 bases, with 10 bases between. This CDR3 has 12 amino acids. Germline V lookup: CDR1 KGHSH, CDR2 LQKENI. The chain employs TRBV18 and TRBJ1-1, with D hard to call. Sequencing was done on a sample of PBMCs or T cells enriched from blood (not recorded which). This receptor was identified in a woman in her fifties or sixties with acute COVID-19. Here the CDR3 DNA reads TGTGCCAGCTCACCTTCATCCGGGGAAGCTTTCTTT. It codes for CASSPSSGEAFF.